This entry is about one TCR beta chain. Its antigen is as yet unknown. The CDR3 has 15 amino acids. J was trimmed by 9 bases and V by 5 bases; bases with no gene match: 6. Germline lookup yields CDR1 LNHDA and CDR2 SQIVND (reference sequence). This sample stems from a study of shared clonotypes between healthy human individuals. General study points: Represented diversity, genetic and exposure-history alike, was limited by few donors. Larger estimated richness was generally recorded for naive subsets relative to memory subsets. Sharing across four donors was highest in naive CD4 (roughly 5%) and lowest in memory CD8 (approximately 0.4%).

The data were produced by immunoSEQ multiplex PCR, yet TCRdb's version contains in-frame clones alone and is incomplete. This sample has millions of clones, with more than 90% found just once. Donors were Caucasian adults residing in Nashville, Tennessee, USA. The chain recombines TRBV19 with TRBJ1-6; TRBD1 agrees at 11 bases. Sequencing input: naive CD4+ T cells sorted from blood. The subset was: CD45RA+ positively selected. This sequence was found in a man aged 18 to 29 in good health. This CDR3 reads CASSLFGTGGSPLHF. CDR3 coding DNA: TGTGCCAGTAGTCTCTTCGGGACAGGGGGTTCACCCCTCCACTTT. Full variable domain (missing parts from reference TRBV19 and TRBJ1-6): DGGITQSPKYLFRKEGQNVTLSCEQNLNHDAMYWYRQDPGQGLRLIYYSQIVNDFQKGDIAEGYSVSREKKESFPLTVTSAQKNPTAFYLCASSLFGTGGSPLHFGNGTRLTVT.